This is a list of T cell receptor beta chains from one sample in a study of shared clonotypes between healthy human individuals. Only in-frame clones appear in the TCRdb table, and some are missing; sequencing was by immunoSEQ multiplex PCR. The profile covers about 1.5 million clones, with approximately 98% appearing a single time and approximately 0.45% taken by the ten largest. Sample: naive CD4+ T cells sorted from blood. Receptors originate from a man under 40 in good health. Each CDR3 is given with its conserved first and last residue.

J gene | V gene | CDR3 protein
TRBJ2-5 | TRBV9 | CASSVGGTVKRETQYF
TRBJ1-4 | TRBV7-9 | CASSQGDRRSTNEKLFF
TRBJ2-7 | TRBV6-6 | CASSYPGQSYEQYF
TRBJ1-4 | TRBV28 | CASSIQGVSNEKLFF
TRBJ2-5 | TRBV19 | CASSLQGQETQYF
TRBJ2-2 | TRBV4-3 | CASKALAGNTGELFF
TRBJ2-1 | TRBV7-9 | CASSLGLAGGNEQFF
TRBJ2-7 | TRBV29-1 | CSVEGEGHSYEQYF
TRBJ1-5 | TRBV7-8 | CASSVAKGNQPQHF
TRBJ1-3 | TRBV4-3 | CASSPDRGGDPGNTIYF